This entry lists 8 T cell receptor beta chains sequenced from one sample in a study of T-cell reconstitution after alpha-beta-depleted transplantation in children. Preparation of the TCRbeta library involved a method that used unique molecular identifiers. TCRdb redid the calling of the PCR reads with MiXCR, one entry per CDR3 protein. The sample includes 350,000 to 400,000 distinct CDR3 sequences, roughly 20% of them seen just once. Sequenced material: PBMCs from the stem cell graft donor, taken from the stem cell graft. Source of these receptors: a human donor who donated a stem cell graft to a child with acute myeloid leukemia.

This clonotype was observed a handful of times. The genes are TRBV12-3 or TRBV12-4 and TRBJ2-7; TRBD1 or TRBD2 may be the D gene (6 bases each). This CDR3 has 13 amino acids. V lost 3 bases and J 6 bases, leaving 12 bases between the germline ends. CDR3 in DNA: TGTGCCAGCAGTTTGGTACAGGGACTCGAGCAGTACTTC. This encodes CASSLVQGLEQYF.

This clonotype has a handful of counts. The V and J genes are TRBV6-5 and TRBJ1-5; tentatively, D is TRBD1 (6 bases). The ends were cut back, 2 bases at V and 6 bases at J, with 11 bases in the middle. The CDR3 has 14 amino acids. Germline assignment: CDR1 MNHEY and CDR2 SVGAGI. The CDR3 sequence: CASSYGGPGQPQHF. The CDR3 DNA follows: TGTGCCAGCAGTTACGGGGGGCCCGGTCAGCCCCAGCATTTT.

This clonotype was detected only a few times. J is TRBJ2-1 and V is TRBV20-1, with D perhaps TRBD2 (7 bases). The CDR3 consists of 14 residues. Trimming took 7 bases from V and 1 from J, leaving 14 bases between them. Per the germline V gene, CDR1 is DFQATT and CDR2 is SNEGSKA (reference sequence). The CDR3: CSGGGPVSYNEQFF. CDR3 DNA sequence: TGCAGTGGGGGGGGGCCGGTGTCCTACAATGAGCAGTTCTTC.

The chain employs TRBV28 and TRBJ2-1, with unresolved D. The CDR3 extends over 15 amino acids. Germline-derived CDR1 and CDR2 are MDHEN and SYDVKM. V lost 6 bases, J lost 9 bases, and 21 bases lay in between. The CDR3 protein is CASRTLDGEVPEQFF. CDR3 bases: TGTGCCAGCAGAACCCTGGATGGAGAGGTTCCTGAGCAGTTCTTC.

The chain has TRBV27 and TRBJ2-1; 7 nucleotides line up with TRBD2. The CDR3 is made up of 20 amino acids. After removal of 2 bases from V and 5 bases from J, the junction contained 21 bases not matched to a gene. CDR1 is MNHEY, CDR2 SMNVEV, per germline (reference sequence). CDR3 loop: CASSLRGGLGLTFPNNEQFF. The CDR3 DNA is TGTGCCAGCAGTTTAAGGGGCGGACTAGGTTTGACCTTCCCTAACAATGAGCAGTTCTTC.

This clonotype was found a few times. The chain combines TRBV7-2 with TRBJ2-1; possible D gene TRBD1, 6 bases. CDR3 length: 15 amino acids. The germline gives CDR1 SGHTA, CDR2 FQGNSA. The V end was cut by 1 base, the J end by 9 bases, with 16 bases between. The CDR3 DNA sequence: TGTGCCAGCAGCTTAGATACAGGGAGTCGGAGTGAGCAGTTCTTC. Translating gives CASSLDTGSRSEQFF. Full variable domain (rest looked up from reference TRBV7-2 and TRBJ2-1): GAGVSQSPSNKVTEKGKDVELRCDPISGHTALYWYRQSLGQGLEFLIYFQGNSAPDKSGLPSDRFSAERTGGSVSTLTIQRTQQEDSAVYLCASSLDTGSRSEQFFGPGTRLTVL.

This clonotype has ten or more counts. V is TRBV29-1 and J is TRBJ2-1; 9 bases match TRBD1. Germline assignment: CDR1 SQVTM and CDR2 ANQGSEA. The V segment lost 4 bases and the J segment 7 bases; nucleotides outside the gene matches: 5. CDR3 length equals 13 residues. CDR3 region: CSVAGTGLNEQFF. CDR3 nucleotides: TGCAGCGTTGCCGGGACAGGGTTGAATGAGCAGTTCTTC.

This clonotype came up a few times. The CDR3 does not end in the conserved phenylalanine or tryptophan, so this is likely a read error. The limits of the CDR3 on the DNA are not certain, so only TCRdb's listed CDR3 is given. The CDR3 spells CASSLAPRRTAED. The chain links TRBV5-1 to TRBJ2-7; the DNA was not compared with TRBD1, the D call given in the table. The CDR3 comprises 13 residues, both ends counted. Germline V CDR1 and CDR2: SGHRS, YFSETQ.